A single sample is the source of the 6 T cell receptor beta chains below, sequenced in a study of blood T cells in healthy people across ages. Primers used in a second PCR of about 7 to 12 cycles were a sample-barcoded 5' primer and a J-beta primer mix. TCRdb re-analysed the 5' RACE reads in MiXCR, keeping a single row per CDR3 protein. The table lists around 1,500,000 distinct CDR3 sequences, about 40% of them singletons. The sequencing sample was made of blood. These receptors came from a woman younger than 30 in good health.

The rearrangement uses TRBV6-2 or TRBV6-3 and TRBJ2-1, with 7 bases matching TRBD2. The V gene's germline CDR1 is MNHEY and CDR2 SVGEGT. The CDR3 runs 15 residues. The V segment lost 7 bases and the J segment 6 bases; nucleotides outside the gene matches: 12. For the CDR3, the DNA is TGTGCCAGCATAAAGCGGGACGGTTCGGGCAATGAGCAGTTCTTC. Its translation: CASIKRDGSGNEQFF.

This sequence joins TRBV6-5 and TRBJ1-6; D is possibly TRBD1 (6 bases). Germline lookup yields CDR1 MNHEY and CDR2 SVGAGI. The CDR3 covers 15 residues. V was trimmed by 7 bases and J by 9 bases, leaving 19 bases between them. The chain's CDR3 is CASTLRDKRSSPLHF. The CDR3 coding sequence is TGTGCCAGCACCCTCCGGGACAAACGGAGTTCACCCCTCCACTTT.

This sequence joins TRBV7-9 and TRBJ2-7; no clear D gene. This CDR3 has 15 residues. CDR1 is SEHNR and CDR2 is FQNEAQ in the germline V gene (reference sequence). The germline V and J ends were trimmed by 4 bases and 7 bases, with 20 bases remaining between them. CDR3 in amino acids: CASSSSTGPYNEQYF. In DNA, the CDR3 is TGTGCCAGCAGCTCAAGTACCGGGCCGTACAATGAGCAGTACTTC.

The DNA for the CDR3 is TGTGCCAGCAGTCCACAAAACCTTCCCTATGGCTACACCTTC. Its translation is CASSPQNLPYGYTF. This chain uses TRBV28 with TRBJ1-2, with D unresolved. Trimming removed 5 bases at V and 4 bases at J, with 14 bases between. Germline lookup yields CDR1 MDHEN and CDR2 SYDVKM. CDR3 length equals 14 residues.

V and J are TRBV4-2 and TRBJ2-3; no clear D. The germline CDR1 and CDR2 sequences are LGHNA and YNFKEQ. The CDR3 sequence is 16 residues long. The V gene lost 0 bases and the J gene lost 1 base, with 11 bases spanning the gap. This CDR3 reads CASSQDVDLGTDTQYF. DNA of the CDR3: TGTGCCAGCAGCCAAGATGTTGATCTCGGCACAGATACGCAGTATTTT.

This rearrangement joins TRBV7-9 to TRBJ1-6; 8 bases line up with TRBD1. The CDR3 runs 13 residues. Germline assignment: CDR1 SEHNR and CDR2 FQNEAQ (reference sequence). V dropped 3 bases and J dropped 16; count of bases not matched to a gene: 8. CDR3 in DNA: TGTGCCAGCAGCTTGTCCGGACAGGGCGAACTCCACTTT. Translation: CASSLSGQGELHF.